This paragraph reports one TCR beta chain. This entry comes from a study of blood T cell repertoires in COVID-19. The data were produced by immunoSEQ multiplex PCR, yet TCRdb's version contains in-frame clones alone and is incomplete. This table has 190,000 or so clones, about 90% appearing once. CDR1 MNHEY and CDR2 SMNVEV come from the germline V gene (reference sequence). Trimming pared 6 bases from V and 13 bases from J, leaving 13 bases between. This CDR3 has 11 residues. Clinical histories supplied by participants themselves formed the basis of cohort assignment. The chain is built from TRBV27 and TRBJ2-1; no definite D call. This clonotype was sampled from a woman in her 30s who had recovered from COVID-19. Sample: PBMCs or T cells enriched from blood (not recorded which). The CDR3 DNA is TGTGCCAGCAGATCCGGGTCTCGACAGTTCTTC. Amino acids: CASRSGSRQFF.